A selection of T cell receptor beta chains follows, all from one sample in a study of OX40 agonist ivuxolimab in advanced cancers. The assay was immunoSEQ multiplex PCR, and TCRdb's table has in-frame clones only and misses some. The table has 55,000 to 60,000 clones, about 83% seen once. This material consisted of CD4+ or CD8+ T cells sorted from blood, taken in a trial of the OX40 agonist ivuxolimab. The receptor source for this set is an adult with an advanced solid tumor such as melanoma, head and neck, liver or kidney cancer. Both conserved end residues are part of each CDR3. The order of the fields is J gene, V gene, clone size, D gene, CDR3 protein, CDR3 DNA. D genes are given only for firm matches. Size is omitted from some rows. Given values are once, few, many or a class for expanded clones.

>TRBJ2-5|TRBV11-2|-|TRBD1
CASSLGSGTGASYQETQYF
TGTGCCAGCAGCTTGGGCTCCGGGACAGGGGCTTCGTACCAAGAGACCCAGTACTTC
>TRBJ1-5|TRBV4-3|-|TRBD1
CASSSGTGVIQPQHF
TGCGCCAGCAGCAGCGGGACAGGGGTGATTCAGCCCCAGCATTTT
>TRBJ1-1|TRBV4-3|-|-
CASSQEQGNTEAFF
TGCGCCAGCAGCCAAGAACAGGGGAACACTGAAGCTTTCTTT
>TRBJ2-7|TRBV7-2|once|-
CASSLGSARTYEQYF
TGTGCCAGCAGCTTAGGGAGCGCGAGGACCTACGAGCAGTACTTC
>TRBJ2-1|TRBV7-7|-|-
CASSLGITNEQFF
TGTGCTAGCAGCCTAGGGATTACCAATGAGCAGTTCTTC
>TRBJ2-7|TRBV11-2|once|-
CASSLAPSIYEQYF
TGTGCCAGCAGCTTAGCCCCCAGCATCTACGAGCAGTACTTC
>TRBJ1-1|TRBV9|-|-
CASSVEGAGGAFF
TGTGCCAGCAGCGTAGAAGGAGCCGGAGGAGCTTTCTTT
>TRBJ1-1|TRBV14|-|-
CASSPGGLNTEAFF
TGTGCCAGCAGCCCCGGGGGCTTGAACACTGAAGCTTTCTTT
>TRBJ1-3|TRBV18|-|-
CASSPPARVGGSGNTIYF
TGTGCCAGCTCACCACCGGCGAGGGTCGGTGGCTCTGGAAACACCATATATTTT
>TRBJ2-1|TRBV7-3|-|-
CASSLRARGEQFF
TGTGCCAGCAGCTTAAGGGCAAGGGGCGAGCAGTTCTTC
>TRBJ1-2|TRBV6-6|-|TRBD1
CASSPGQGLGYTF
TGTGCCAGCAGCCCGGGACAGGGGTTGGGCTACACCTTC
>TRBJ2-3|TRBV2|-|-
CASRFSWFMDTQYF
TGTGCCAGCAGATTTTCGTGGTTTATGGATACGCAGTATTTT
>TRBJ1-2|TRBV27|-|-
CASSLNGYTF
TGTGCCAGCAGTTTAAATGGCTACACCTTC
>TRBJ1-5|TRBV12-5|-|TRBD1
CASGLVLSGGVQPQHF
TGTGCTAGTGGTTTGGTACTATCAGGGGGTGTTCAGCCCCAGCATTTT
>TRBJ2-5|TRBV5-6|-|-
CASSLEAARWTQYF
TGTGCCAGCAGCTTGGAGGCGGCAAGATGGACCCAGTACTTC
>TRBJ2-2|TRBV19|-|TRBD1
CASSFRQGGLFF
TGTGCCAGTAGTTTCCGACAGGGCGGGCTGTTTTTT
>TRBJ2-3|TRBV29-1|-|-
CSVSPRASPNTQYF
TGCAGCGTTTCACCTCGGGCCTCTCCGAATACGCAGTATTTT
>TRBJ2-2|TRBV5-5|-|-
CASSTLSRRITGELFF
TGTGCCAGCAGTACCCTTAGCAGACGGATAACCGGGGAGCTGTTTTTT
>TRBJ1-2|TRBV28|-|TRBD1
CASSIQAQGASLYTF
TGTGCCAGCAGTATACAGGCACAGGGGGCAAGCCTCTACACCTTC
>TRBJ2-7|TRBV18|-|-
CASSPGVNYEQYF
TGTGCCAGCTCCCCTGGGGTGAACTACGAGCAGTACTTC
>TRBJ1-5|TRBV19|once|TRBD1
CARRDRPWSNQPQHF
TGTGCCAGAAGGGACAGGCCCTGGAGCAATCAGCCCCAGCATTTT
>TRBJ2-7|TRBV2|-|TRBD2
CASSSRGGRGFNEQYF
TGTGCCAGCAGCTCTCGTGGCGGGAGAGGATTCAACGAGCAGTACTTC
>TRBJ2-5|TRBV5-8|-|-
CASSLMGIKEETQYF
TGTGCCAGCAGCTTGATGGGGATTAAGGAAGAGACCCAGTACTTC
>TRBJ1-6|TRBV7-9|few|-
CASSSEDGWFNSPLHF
TGTGCCAGCAGCTCAGAAGATGGTTGGTTTAATTCACCCCTCCACTTT
>TRBJ1-5|TRBV4-3|-|-
CASSQDRTSGQPQHF
TGCGCCAGCAGCCAAGATAGGACGAGTGGTCAGCCCCAGCATTTT
>TRBJ2-3|TRBV5-4|-|TRBD2
CASSLGGGTSFTDTQYF
TGTGCCAGCAGCTTGGGGGGAGGGACTAGTTTCACAGATACGCAGTATTTT
>TRBJ1-4|TRBV10-2|-|-
CASSESFTVNEKLFF
TGCGCCAGCAGTGAGTCTTTTACAGTGAATGAAAAACTGTTTTTT
>TRBJ2-3|TRBV4-2|-|-
CASSQLGHTDTQYF
TGTGCCAGCAGCCAATTGGGCCACACAGATACGCAGTATTTT
>TRBJ2-7|TRBV27|-|TRBD2
CASSLGLADAYEQYF
TGTGCCAGCAGTTTAGGCCTAGCGGACGCCTACGAGCAGTACTTC
>TRBJ2-1|TRBV5-1|-|TRBD1
CASSRPTGNDNEQFF
TGCGCCAGCAGCCGCCCGACAGGGAATGACAATGAGCAGTTCTTC
>TRBJ2-3|TRBV7-3|-|TRBD2
CASSLGLAGSTDTQYF
TGTGCCAGCAGCTTAGGGCTAGCGGGTTCCACAGATACGCAGTATTTT
>TRBJ2-5|TRBV27|-|TRBD1
CASSLNRGRAETQYF
TGTGCCAGCAGTTTAAACAGGGGGCGGGCAGAGACCCAGTACTTC
>TRBJ2-7|TRBV21-1|-|-
CASSKPGTSGRYSYEQYF
TGTGCCAGCAGCAAACCGGGGACTAGCGGGAGATATTCCTACGAGCAGTACTTC
>TRBJ1-4|TRBV5-4|few|-
CASSWGAATNEKLFF
TGTGCCAGCAGCTGGGGGGCGGCAACTAATGAAAAACTGTTTTTT
>TRBJ1-2|TRBV4-1|few|-
CASSHPWDTTKKGGYTF
TGCGCCAGCAGCCATCCTTGGGACACGACGAAGAAAGGTGGCTACACCTTC
>TRBJ1-2|TRBV19|-|TRBD1
CASLRQGNYGYTF
TGTGCCAGCCTCCGACAGGGGAACTATGGCTACACCTTC
>TRBJ2-3|TRBV7-2|-|-
CASSRKDSATFTDTQYF
TGTGCCAGCAGCAGAAAGGACAGTGCAACTTTCACAGATACGCAGTATTTT
>TRBJ2-1|TRBV4-1|-|TRBD2
CASSPGTSGGRYNEQFF
TGCGCCAGCAGCCCGGGGACTAGCGGGGGGCGCTACAATGAGCAGTTCTTC
>TRBJ2-3|TRBV2|-|TRBD2
CASSRPGGPDTQYF
TGTGCCAGCAGTCGTCCGGGAGGGCCCGATACGCAGTATTTT
>TRBJ2-3|TRBV7-7|-|-
CASSQGHTTDTQYF
TGTGCCAGCAGCCAAGGACATACCACAGATACGCAGTATTTT
>TRBJ2-5|TRBV19|-|-
CASSPQRTLQETQYF
TGTGCCAGTAGTCCCCAAAGAACCCTCCAAGAGACCCAGTACTTC
>TRBJ1-5|TRBV7-2|-|-
CASSPSGEQPQHF
TGTGCCAGCAGCCCCTCCGGGGAGCAGCCCCAGCATTTT
>TRBJ1-6|TRBV2|-|-
CASSAGIFGNSPLHF
TGTGCCAGCAGTGCCGGCATCTTCGGTAATTCACCCCTCCACTTT
>TRBJ2-3|TRBV14|-|-
CASSQDWGKGTDTQYF
TGTGCCAGCAGCCAAGATTGGGGGAAGGGCACAGATACGCAGTATTTT
>TRBJ2-7|TRBV7-2|-|-
CASSGRGGEQYF
TGTGCCAGCAGCGGCAGGGGAGGCGAGCAGTACTTC
>TRBJ1-3|TRBV10-1|-|-
CASPRRVEGNTIYF
TGCGCCAGCCCCCGAAGGGTGGAGGGAAACACCATATATTTT
>TRBJ1-3|TRBV13|-|-
CASSRTTYGNTIYF
TGTGCCAGCAGCCGAACTACATATGGAAACACCATATATTTT
>TRBJ2-3|TRBV7-9|once|TRBD2
CASSSRAGVGTDTQYF
TGTGCCAGCAGCTCTCGAGCGGGAGTCGGCACAGATACGCAGTATTTT
>TRBJ2-7|TRBV29-1|-|-
CSVAASREQYF
TGCAGCGTCGCCGCTTCTCGGGAGCAGTACTTC
>TRBJ1-5|TRBV6-4|-|-
CASRGFRQPQHF
TGTGCCAGCAGGGGTTTTCGGCAGCCCCAGCATTTT
>TRBJ1-6|TRBV4-2|-|-
CASRFPGGANSPLHF
TGTGCCAGCAGGTTTCCGGGGGGGGCAAATTCACCCCTCCACTTT
>TRBJ2-3|TRBV5-1|-|TRBD2
CASSPSGIADTQYF
TGCGCCAGCAGCCCTAGCGGGATCGCAGATACGCAGTATTTT
>TRBJ2-3|TRBV6-1|-|-
CASIPTVRDTQYF
TGTGCCAGCATCCCCACTGTCCGAGATACGCAGTATTTT
>TRBJ2-1|TRBV19|-|TRBD2
CASSISAGDNEQFF
TGTGCCAGTAGTATTTCAGCGGGAGACAATGAGCAGTTCTTC